Reported below is one TCR beta chain. Per the original methods: Scientists estimated how many nucleated cells there were by amplifying reference gene primers. Sequencing was performed with immunoSEQ multiplex PCR; in TCRdb, only in-frame clones are kept and a portion is missing. V and J calls and clone size are those listed in that table; D and trimming were worked out from the DNA. Of 150,000 to 180,000 clones in the sample, about 85% are singletons; the top ten hold less than 10%. The source of the sample is a study of blood T cell repertoires in COVID-19. Study as a whole: Samples taken during acute and convalescent COVID-19 were collected in the United States, Italy and Spain.

CDR1 SGHRS and CDR2 YFSETQ come from the germline V gene. Losses at the gene ends were 4 bases for V and 5 bases for J; bases not matched to a gene: 12. The CDR3 runs 16 residues. The sequenced sample consisted of peripheral blood. This chain connects TRBV5-1 to TRBJ2-5, with 9 bases lining up with TRBD1. The TCR was taken from an older woman with COVID-19, enrolled during active disease. The CDR3 DNA is TGCGCCAGCAGCATTGCTCCGGGACAGGGTTCGGAGACCCAGTACTTC. Protein: CASSIAPGQGSETQYF.